What follows are 26 T cell receptor beta chains derived from one specimen sequenced in a study of T cells after yellow fever vaccination. TCRdb fed the 5' RACE reads into MiXCR, producing one record per CDR3 protein. The table shows about 240,000 distinct CDR3 sequences, with about 7% occurring only once. This material consisted of CD4+ T cells sorted from PBMCs, taken 15 days after the yellow fever booster vaccination. These receptors were collected from a man in his thirties or forties who received the YFV17D yellow fever vaccine.

There are many counts of this clonotype. This chain joins TRBV20-1 and TRBJ1-4; a possible D gene is TRBD1 (6 bases). The germline V gene has CDR1 DFQATT and CDR2 SNEGSKA (reference sequence). Trimming removed 5 bases from V and 5 bases from J, with 12 bases in between. The CDR3 is 13 amino acids. Here the CDR3 reads CSARDTQNEKLFF. The CDR3 bases are TGCAGTGCTCGGGACACCCAAAATGAAAAACTGTTTTTT.

Note on this clonotype: A clone one base away is much larger, so this may be a read error. The chain combines TRBV7-9 with TRBJ2-2, with 8 bases that match TRBD1. This CDR3 comprises 16 residues. Germline CDR1 and CDR2: SEHNR and FQNEAQ (reference sequence). V was pared by 5 bases and J by 4 bases, with 9 bases of the junction left unmatched. The chain's CDR3 is CASSRTRDRITGELFF. The CDR3 nucleotides read TGTGCCAGCAGCCGAACCCGGGACAGGATCACCGGGGAGCTGTTTTTT.

The CDR3 reads CASSYSWQTNQPQHF. CDR3 bases: TGTGCCAGCAGTTACTCGTGGCAGACAAATCAGCCCCAGCATTTT. The chain joins TRBV6-5 to TRBJ1-5; D is ambiguous. CDR1 MNHEY and CDR2 SVGAGI come from the germline V gene. Trimming stripped 0 bases from V and 4 bases from J, with 10 bases between. The CDR3 covers 15 residues.

The table lists this clonotype with many counts. The chain recombines TRBV12-3 or TRBV12-4 with TRBJ1-2; D gene ambiguous. The CDR3 contains 12 residues. Trimming left V 1 base short and J 5 bases short, with 5 bases between. The DNA for the CDR3 is TGTGCCAGCAGTTTAGGTTCTTATGGCTACACCTTC. Translated: CASSLGSYGYTF.

This chain uses TRBV2 with TRBJ1-1; maybe TRBD1 (5 bases). This CDR3 contains 15 residues. Germline CDR1 SNHLY, CDR2 FYNNEI. Trimming removed 6 bases at V and 4 bases at J, with 18 bases between. CDR3 in amino acids: CASSLGGGFSTEAFF. The CDR3 bases are TGTGCCAGCAGCCTGGGGGGAGGGTTCAGCACTGAAGCTTTCTTT. Combining the CDR3 with reference TRBV2 and TRBJ1-1 gives the whole variable domain EPEVTQTPSHQVTQMGQEVILRCVPISNHLYFYWYRQILGQKVEFLVSFYNNEISEKSEIFDDQFSVERPDGSNFTLKIRSTKLEDSAMYFCASSLGGGFSTEAFFGQGTRLTVV.

This clonotype was detected many times. The chain combines TRBV3-1 with TRBJ2-1; no clear D. The V gene's germline CDR1 is LGHDT and CDR2 YNNKEL (reference sequence). The CDR3 runs to 11 residues. Trimming left V 1 base short and J 10 bases short, with 5 bases between. CDR3 sequence (DNA): TGTGCCAGCAGCCAAGGATTGGAGCAGTTCTTC. Its protein product is CASSQGLEQFF.

This clonotype was counted between two and nine times. The CDR3 protein is CASSLALEQYF. The CDR3 nucleotides read TGTGCCAGCAGCCTGGCTCTGGAGCAGTACTTC. The V gene is TRBV12-3 or TRBV12-4, the J gene TRBJ2-7, with no clear D. The length of the CDR3 is 11 residues. Trimming cost V 6 bases and J 7 bases, with 10 bases left between them.

This clonotype appeared many times. V usage is TRBV5-6 and J usage is TRBJ2-5; D not resolved. The CDR3 is 13 residues long. CDR1 and CDR2 (germline): SGHDT, YYEEEE. V gave up 2 bases and J gave up 2 bases, with 7 bases separating them. Here the CDR3 DNA reads TGTGCCAGCAGCTTAGAACAGCAAGAGACCCAGTACTTC. Translation: CASSLEQQETQYF.

This clonotype was seen more than once but under ten times. V and J are TRBV7-2 and TRBJ2-4; 7 nucleotides match TRBD2. This CDR3 region has 15 residues. CDR1 and CDR2 (germline): SGHTA, FQGNSA. Losses at the gene ends were 3 bases for V and 6 bases for J; bases not matched to a gene: 8. The CDR3 spells CASSFGGSLGNIQYF. The CDR3, as DNA: TGTGCCAGCAGCTTCGGCGGGAGTCTAGGAAACATTCAGTACTTC.

This clonotype was recorded many times. The gene calls are TRBV6-5 and TRBJ1-1; D uncertain. The CDR3 length is 15 residues. Germline V gene data show CDR1 as MNHEY and CDR2 as SVGAGI. V lost 3 bases and J 1 base, leaving 12 bases between the germline ends. Here the CDR3 DNA reads TGTGCCAGCAGTTATTTGGGCCGGGCGAACACTGAAGCTTTCTTT. Translating it yields CASSYLGRANTEAFF.

The CDR3, as DNA: TGTGCCAGCAGCTTGTACAGCGTCATGAACACTGAAGCTTTCTTT. It yields the protein CASSLYSVMNTEAFF. The V gene is TRBV7-3, the J gene TRBJ1-1; no firm D call. The CDR3 extends over 15 amino acids. Germline CDR1 is SGHTA and CDR2 is FQGTGA. The V end was cut by 3 bases, the J end by 0 bases, with 11 bases between.

J is TRBJ1-1 and V is TRBV7-9; a possible D gene is TRBD1 (5 bases). Germline V gene lookup returns CDR1 SEHNR and CDR2 FQNEAQ (reference sequence). Trimming removed 3 bases from V and 5 bases from J, with 13 bases in between. This CDR3 comprises 14 residues. The CDR3 coding sequence is TGTGCCAGCAGCTTGGGGGTTAAGAATACTGAAGCTTTCTTT. Amino acid sequence: CASSLGVKNTEAFF.

This clonotype appeared a few times. The chain recombines TRBV20-1 with TRBJ2-7, with 10 positions matching TRBD1. The V gene's germline CDR1 is DFQATT and CDR2 SNEGSKA (reference sequence). V trimming: 7 bases; J trimming: 6 bases; junction bases outside the gene matches: 12. This CDR3 contains 14 residues. CDR3 sequence reads: CSGSFRTGGSEQYF. The DNA of the CDR3 is TGCAGTGGGTCTTTTAGGACAGGGGGTAGCGAGCAGTACTTC.

This clonotype was recorded many times. The J gene is TRBJ2-3, the V gene TRBV7-2; 7 bases fit TRBD1. The V gene end was trimmed by 3 bases and the J gene end by 6 bases; junction bases not matched to a gene: 9. The germline gives CDR1 SGHTA, CDR2 FQGNSA. This CDR3 has 15 amino acids. The CDR3 region has the DNA TGTGCCAGCAGCTTGCAGCCAACACAGGGGGATACGCAGTATTTT. Residues: CASSLQPTQGDTQYF.

This clonotype was seen at least ten times. V and J are TRBV29-1 and TRBJ2-3; TRBD2 might be the D (6 bases). Germline V gene sequence: CDR1 SQVTM, CDR2 ANQGSEA. V lost 3 bases and J lost 3, with 10 bases in between. The CDR3 runs to 13 residues. The CDR3 spells CSVDARGTDTQYF. DNA of the CDR3: TGCAGCGTTGATGCGCGGGGAACAGATACGCAGTATTTT.

Many counts were recorded for this clonotype. This chain connects TRBV21-1 to TRBJ2-5; the DNA was not used to check the table's D call, TRBD1. TRBV21-1 is a known pseudogene. This CDR3 is 15 amino acids long. In nucleotides, the CDR3 is TGTGCCAGCAGCAGCGACAGGAGAGGCGGGGAGACCCAGTACTTC. This gives the protein CASSSDRRGGETQYF.

The gene calls are TRBV20-1 and TRBJ2-1; TRBD2 matches 7 bases. Trimming removed 6 bases from V and 1 base from J; junction bases left unmatched: 6. The CDR3 runs to 14 residues. The germline V gene has CDR1 DFQATT and CDR2 SNEGSKA (reference sequence). The CDR3 loop is CSARGRASYNEQFF. CDR3 DNA: TGCAGTGCCCGCGGGAGAGCTTCCTACAATGAGCAGTTCTTC.

The rearrangement uses TRBV5-1 and TRBJ2-1; TRBD1 matches 7 bases. The trim removed 0 bases at V and 9 bases at J, leaving 3 bases unmatched. This CDR3 region has 13 residues. CDR1 and CDR2 (germline): SGHRS, YFSETQ. CDR3 DNA: TGCGCCAGCAGCTTGGGACAGGGTAGTGAGCAGTTCTTC. It yields the protein CASSLGQGSEQFF.

Only a few counts were recorded for this clonotype. The chain employs TRBV6-1 and TRBJ2-5; TRBD1 might be the D (6 bases). The CDR3 runs to 14 residues. Germline values: CDR1 MNHNS, CDR2 SASEGT. The V gene lost 2 bases and the J gene lost 4 bases, with 11 bases spanning the gap. For the CDR3, the DNA is TGTGCCAGCAGTGAACTGGGGGCATTAGAGACCCAGTACTTC. Residues: CASSELGALETQYF.

V and J are TRBV7-7 and TRBJ2-1; 9 bases match TRBD2. Germline-derived CDR1 and CDR2 are SSHAT and FNYEAQ (reference sequence). V trimming: 4 bases; J trimming: 9 bases; junction bases outside the gene matches: 13. The CDR3 is made up of 16 amino acids. CDR3 amino acids: CASSSRLGGRAGEQFF. CDR3 DNA: TGTGCCAGCAGCTCCCGTCTTGGCGGGAGGGCGGGTGAGCAGTTCTTC.

This clonotype was observed a few times. This chain connects TRBV4-2 to TRBJ2-5; TRBD2 agrees at 10 bases. Germline lookup yields CDR1 LGHNA and CDR2 YNFKEQ. V was pared by 0 bases and J by 7 bases, with 2 bases of the junction left unmatched. The CDR3 sequence is 14 residues long. The CDR3 spells CASSQDASGGTQYF. CDR3 DNA sequence: TGTGCCAGCAGCCAAGATGCTAGCGGGGGGACCCAGTACTTC.

This clonotype was observed at least ten times. V gene TRBV5-1 combines with J gene TRBJ2-3, with a possible D match to TRBD2 (6 bases). The V end lost 0 bases, the J end lost 11 bases, and 13 bases lay between the germline ends. The length of the CDR3 is 13 residues. CDR1 is SGHRS and CDR2 is YFSETQ in the germline V gene. CDR3 nucleotide sequence: TGCGCCAGCAGCTTGGAGGCTAGCGAGAGGCAGTATTTT. Translating it yields CASSLEASERQYF. Full variable domain (remainder filled in from reference TRBV5-1 and TRBJ2-3): KAGVTQTPRYLIKTRGQQVTLSCSPISGHRSVSWYQQTPGQGLQFLFEYFSETQRNKGNFPGRFSGRQFSNSRSEMNVSTLELGDSALYLCASSLEASERQYFGPGTRLTVL.

The V call is TRBV6-2 or TRBV6-3, the J call TRBJ2-7; 7 nucleotides line up with TRBD1. Germline V lookup: CDR1 MNHEY, CDR2 SVGEGT. This CDR3 contains 14 residues. The trim removed 8 bases at V and 2 bases at J, leaving 9 bases unmatched. CDR3 nucleotide sequence: TGTGCCAGCCCAAAAGGGACAGAAGCCTACGAGCAGTACTTC. Amino acid sequence: CASPKGTEAYEQYF.

This clonotype was detected a few times. This chain joins TRBV7-2 and TRBJ2-3; TRBD1 is a possible D gene (5 bases). Germline V CDR1 and CDR2: SGHTA, FQGNSA. This CDR3 spans 13 amino acids. V lost 4 bases, J lost 5 bases, and 10 bases lay in between. The chain's CDR3 is CASSSTQGDTQYF. CDR3 DNA: TGTGCCAGCAGCTCGACGCAGGGAGATACGCAGTATTTT.

This clonotype was recorded a few times. The rearrangement joins TRBV5-1 to TRBJ1-6; a possible D gene is TRBD1 (6 bases). The CDR3 is 16 amino acids. The V gene lost 4 bases and the J gene lost 7 bases, with 18 bases spanning the gap. The V gene's germline CDR1 is SGHRS and CDR2 YFSETQ. The CDR3 nucleotides read TGCGCCAGCAGCATACAGGGAAATGGCCCAAATTCACCCCTCCACTTT. The encoded protein is CASSIQGNGPNSPLHF.

The chain carries TRBV4-2 and TRBJ2-4; D not certain. The CDR3 length is 16 residues. Looked up from germline, CDR1 is LGHNA and CDR2 is YNFKEQ. V was trimmed by 4 bases and J by 1 base, leaving 14 bases between them. CDR3: CASSPSGSTAKNIQYF. In DNA, the CDR3 is TGTGCCAGCAGCCCCTCTGGGTCGACGGCCAAAAACATTCAGTACTTC.